This T cell receptor (beta chain) was identified in a study of cytomegalovirus exposure and HLA in healthy donors (dated by TCRdb to 2015 to 2018). At the level of the whole study: In an earlier analysis of 587 of the donors, 250 to 300 Gb of sequence data and approximately 120 million unique TCR beta sequences from 150 million to 200 million T cells were reported. An early release that covered about 600 HLA-typed donors contained approximately 300 gigabases of sequencing data and 65 million to 100 million unique TCR sequences. Of the roughly 400 genotyped donors, approximately 80% fell in the genetic ancestry cluster associated with self-reported Caucasian donors. The aim of the study was to test whether cataloging public T cell receptors could identify signatures of past pathogen exposure. The study profiled the T cell repertoires of under 850 subjects by immunosequencing and related them to cytomegalovirus serostatus. Along with the roughly 670-subject first cohort, a separate validation cohort of around 120 different subjects was used. To predict cytomegalovirus infection status, the study brought together high-throughput TCR immunosequencing, statistical association of individual TCRs with disease status, and machine learning. In a later analysis, previously published TCR beta repertoires from about 640 donors were re-analyzed and high-resolution HLA genotyping was added so that TCR occurrence patterns could be studied. The later analysis used no new phenotypic data to find candidate immune exposures, relying instead on TCR beta sequences and their occurrence across donors. In an earlier analysis of about 590 of the donors, high-throughput TCR beta sequencing was used to judge whether each TCR beta V gene segment behaved as functional or pseudogenic. Donor age, sex, ethnicity and CMV serostatus were collected together with the repertoire data. In a later genetic analysis, genome-wide SNP genotypes for about 55% of the roughly 670 donors were used, and that subset was treated as a discovery cohort. Every repertoire in the discovery cohort had been generated on one and the same sequencing platform. HLA typing included class I and class II loci at four-digit resolution. Typing coverage differed by locus: A, B, C, DRB1 and DQB1 were typed in roughly 629-630 donors, DQA1 in about 500, DPA1 in over 600, and DPB1 in approximately 450. Roughly five DR-DQ haplotypes were treated as single units for association and clustering because of strong linkage in the cohort. Among about 400 genotyped donors of the cohort, an average of roughly 230,000 unique TCR beta nucleotide sequences was sequenced per donor, of which 15% to 20% were non-productive. General conclusions and limits of the study: A group of highly shared sequence variants was considered likely to be a technical artifact of the sequencing pipeline. A total of 150 to 200 TCR beta chains were listed by the study as associated with cytomegalovirus. Immune exposure information for the cohort was limited to CMV serostatus. HLA typing was unavailable for some donors at each locus, so association tests used only the typed subset. Cytomegalovirus status was reported to be diagnosed by the classifier with high specificity and sensitivity in both the original and validation cohorts. In an earlier analysis of approximately 590 of the donors, most TCR beta V segments appeared in productive rearrangements about 90% or about 30% of the time, broadly matching IMGT annotations. The cohort was sequenced for TCR beta chains only, and without alpha or paired-chain data the features that could be detected were limited. According to a later analysis, TCR association rates differed among HLA loci, with DRB1 alleles showing the most associated TCRs and HLA-C alleles showing the fewest. In a later analysis, most CMV-associated TCR beta chains were found to appear HLA-restricted, with HLA associations seemingly driven largely by CMV exposure. Most TCR sequences were seen in very few donors, while some public TCRs were found in many individuals. In a later genetic analysis, a missense DCLRE1C variant was associated with V-gene and J-gene trimming of TCR beta chains, and the association was replicated in an independent cohort. In a later analysis, HLA-associated TCR beta chains were found to be more clonally expanded and to have lower generation probabilities than equally common non-associated chains. Because counts were too low, about 15 rarely observed V segments, including chromosome 9 orphons, were left out of the earlier analysis of 587 of the donors. According to the authors, the approach could potentially be generalized to other disease states and immunological phenotypes. In a later genetic analysis, fewer N-insertions in productive TCRs were reported among donors in an Asian-associated ancestry cluster than the roughly 700-donor mean. A later analysis reported that several top co-occurrence clusters appeared linked to parvovirus B19, influenza, CMV and Epstein-Barr virus. A further reported finding was that TCR beta sequences accurately predicted the HLA-A and HLA-B alleles for most subjects in the first cohort. The presence/absence analyses assumed that sequencing depth was roughly uniform across donors, and that assumption may not be true. Assigning TCR associations to individual alleles was difficult when HLA alleles, especially DR and DQ, strongly co-occurred. A few of the identified cytomegalovirus-associated TCR beta chains were confirmed in vitro to be specific for cytomegalovirus antigens. Correlated functional status among segregating V segments might be attributable to linkage disequilibrium, but an unknown experimental factor could not be ruled out. Some IMGT-functional V segments, including TRBV6-2 and TRBV6-3, could not be distinguished by the 87-base-pair reads and were therefore excluded. A later analysis associated roughly 17,000 TCR beta sequences with specific HLA alleles at a false discovery rate of 0.05.

The germline V gene provides CDR1 MNHEY and CDR2 SVGAGI. V and J lose 2 bases and 5 bases, and a span of 13 bases separates them. The CDR3 measures 15 amino acids from cysteine to phenylalanine. Only CDR3 DNA is held: 45 bases, read in frame from base 1. Note on this clone: The clone's antigen remains unknown.

Receptor amplification or capture employed the immunoSEQ multiplex PCR assay. A mixture of 60 forward primers for TCR Vbeta segments and 13 reverse primers for TCR Jbeta segments was used in the multiplex PCR. The CDR3 region of rearranged TCR beta genes was amplified from genomic DNA with a multiplex PCR assay. The Illumina HiSeq System was used to sequence the amplified TCR beta libraries as 87-base-pair reads. On the study's bioinformatics: Across the 640 or so repertoires, a later analysis counted roughly 77 million unique TCR beta chains, some 11 million of which were shared by at least two donors. A nearest-neighbor algorithm error-corrected the raw reads and collapsed the reads into unique sequences, merging closely related sequences to remove PCR and sequencing errors. V, D and J gene segments were assigned by aligning CDR3 sequences to IMGT reference sequences. For a sequence to be retained, a match of at least six nucleotides to both a V gene segment and a J gene segment was required. A rearrangement was called productive if the CDR3 had no stop codons and remained in frame with V and J, and every other rearrangement was called non-productive. Following IMGT convention, CDR3 was defined as the stretch from the second conserved V-encoded cysteine up to the conserved J-encoded phenylalanine. In an earlier analysis of around 570 of the donors, sequences lacking an unambiguous match to a single V gene segment were excluded. An earlier analysis of 450 to 650 of the donors called V segments functional above 56.7% productive rearrangements and segregating when the between-donor standard deviation exceeded 5%. A statistical classification framework was built to diagnose cytomegalovirus status from the catalog of TCR beta chain sequences. In a later analysis, TCR nucleotide sequences were compared against IMGT/GENE-DB human TR gene sequences so that V and J genes could be assigned. Using the TCRdist pipeline, a later analysis assigned CDR3 sequences along with most-parsimonious VDJ recombination scenarios. In a later analysis, every TCR beta chain was defined by the combination of its CDR3 amino acid sequence and its V-gene family, and reads without a unique V-gene family were dropped. As a way to deal with suspected cross-contamination and a sequencing artifact, a later analysis dropped over 550 nucleotide sequences that were highly shared and had low generation probability. A later analysis calculated a clonal expansion index for each public chain from normalized within-repertoire ranks of inferred template counts. In a later analysis, generation probabilities were computed with a VDJ recombination model fitted to out-of-frame rearrangements, and the resulting probabilities were checked against IGoR. In a later analysis, TCR-TCR, TCR-HLA and TCR-CMV co-occurrence was scored with hypergeometric tests, and a repertoire-size bias correction was applied to TCR pairs. In a later analysis, false discovery rates were estimated by permuting HLA or CMV assignments 20 times. A later analysis grouped co-occurring TCRs with DBSCAN, adding TCRdist sequence similarity when clustering within HLA-allele-positive subsets. Co-occurrence clustering excluded repertoires with fewer than 30,000 or more than 120,000 public chains, plus five with anomalous nucleotide sharing. TCRdb stores this immuneACCESS table with in-frame sequences only. Part of the clones is absent; in the studies checked, under half of the shortfall reflects unresolved V genes, and no reason is known for the rest. That table furnishes V, J and clone size, whereas the DNA furnished D and trimming. This sample's records show 190,000 or so clones. Of the sample, about 0.74% is held by the ten largest clones.

The cohort comprised some 680 healthy bone marrow donors. At the time of sampling, all cohort members were nominally healthy, though unrecorded immune exposures were likely present. The donor tested CMV seronegative, placing the donor among the 350 or so seronegative members of the cohort. Every donor gave a peripheral blood sample, and the peripheral blood mononuclear cells from that sample were used for TCR beta sequencing. The Qiagen DNeasy Blood Extraction Kit was used to extract genomic DNA from the blood cell samples. The sequence derives from a boy younger than 18 in good health and CMV-seronegative. Specimen: PBMCs. In this chain, TRBV6-5 is recombined with TRBJ1-5; the D gene assignment is ambiguous. The base sequence is TGTGCCAGCAGTTACACCATCGGTCCTGATCAGCCCCAGCATTTT. It translates to CASSYTIGPDQPQHF.